The present T cell receptor (beta chain) was sequenced within a study of T cell changes during pregnancy in multiple sclerosis. V lost 1 base and J lost 2; bases outside the gene matches: 2. The CDR3 sequence is 15 residues long. Germline CDR1 SGHTA, CDR2 FQGNSA. The protocol was immunoSEQ multiplex PCR, while the TCRdb copy is restricted to in-frame clones and leaves out a portion. The table lists roughly 57,000 clones, roughly 90% of them singletons. The chain is built from TRBV7-2 and TRBJ2-5; 9 bases fit TRBD2. The clonotype was recovered from a female donor with multiple sclerosis, enrolled in a pregnancy study. Source: CD4+ T cells from peripheral blood mononuclear cells, taken after pregnancy. CDR3 nucleotide sequence: TGTGCCAGCAGCTTAGAGGCGGGGGGGCAAGAGACCCAGTACTTC. It is translated as CASSLEAGGQETQYF.